This T cell receptor (beta chain) was sequenced during a study of OX40 agonist ivuxolimab in advanced cancers. About the study: A mean age of roughly 60 years, range about 23 to 80, was recorded, and about 83% were male.

General study results and limits: Relative to CD4+, CD8+ T cells held more expanded clones on average. CD4+ and CD8+ T cells in blood underwent clonal expansion by week 6 at 0.1 to 3.0 mg/kg.

In the case of this clone: The antigen is undetermined.

CDR1 and CDR2 (germline): DFQATT, SNEGSKA (reference sequence). The V gene lost 4 bases and the J gene lost 5 bases, with 8 bases spanning the gap. This CDR3 has 11 amino acids. Patients with a history of autoimmune disease or on systemic immunosuppression were excluded. Generated by immunoSEQ multiplex PCR, the TCRdb table keeps only in-frame clones and is missing some. Seen here are 55,000 to 65,000 clones, under 85% observed once, and the top ten hold 6.3%. The clonotype was recovered from an adult with an advanced solid tumor such as melanoma, head and neck, liver or kidney cancer. The genes are TRBV20-1 and TRBJ2-5, with a tentative D call TRBD1 (5 bases). The material sequenced was CD4+ or CD8+ T cells sorted from blood, taken in a trial of the OX40 agonist ivuxolimab. The CDR3 loop reads CSATRGETQYF. CDR3 DNA: TGCAGTGCTACAAGGGGCGAGACCCAGTACTTC.